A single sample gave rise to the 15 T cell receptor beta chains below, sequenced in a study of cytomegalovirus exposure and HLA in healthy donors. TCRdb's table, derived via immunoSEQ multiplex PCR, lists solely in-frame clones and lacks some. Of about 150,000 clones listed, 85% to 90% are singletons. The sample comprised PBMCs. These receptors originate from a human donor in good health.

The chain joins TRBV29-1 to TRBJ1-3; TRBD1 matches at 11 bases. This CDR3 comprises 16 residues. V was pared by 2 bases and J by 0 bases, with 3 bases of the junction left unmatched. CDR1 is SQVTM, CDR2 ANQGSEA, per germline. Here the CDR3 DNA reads TGCAGCGTTGAAAGGGACAGGGGGAACTCTGGAAACACCATATATTTT. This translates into CSVERDRGNSGNTIYF. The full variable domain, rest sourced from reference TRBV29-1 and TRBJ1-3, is SAVISQKPSRDICQRGTSLTIQCQVDSQVTMMFWYRQQPGQSLTLIATANQGSEATYESGFVIDKFPISRPNLTFSTLTVSNMSPEDSSIYLCSVERDRGNSGNTIYFGEGSWLTVV.

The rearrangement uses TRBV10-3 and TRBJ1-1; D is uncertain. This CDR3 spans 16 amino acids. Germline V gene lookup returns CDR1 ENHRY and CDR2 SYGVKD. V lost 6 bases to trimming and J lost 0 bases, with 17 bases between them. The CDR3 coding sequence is TGTGCCATCAGAGCGGATGCAGTCACCATGAACACTGAAGCTTTCTTT. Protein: CAIRADAVTMNTEAFF.

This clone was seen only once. CDR3 sequence: CASSGRGWGDQPQHF. The CDR3 bases are TGTGCCAGCAGTGGCCGCGGGTGGGGGGATCAGCCCCAGCATTTT. V and J are TRBV6-1 and TRBJ1-5; tentative D call: TRBD1 (5 bases). Trimming took 4 bases from V and 5 from J, leaving 15 bases between them. Per germline, CDR1 MNHNS and CDR2 SASEGT. The CDR3 loop spans 15 amino acids.

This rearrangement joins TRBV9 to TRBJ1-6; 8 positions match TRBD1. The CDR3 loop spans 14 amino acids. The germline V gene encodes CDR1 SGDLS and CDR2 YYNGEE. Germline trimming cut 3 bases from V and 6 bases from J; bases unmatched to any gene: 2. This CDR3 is CASSDTGGNSPLHF. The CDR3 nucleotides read TGTGCCAGCAGCGATACAGGGGGTAATTCACCCCTCCACTTT.

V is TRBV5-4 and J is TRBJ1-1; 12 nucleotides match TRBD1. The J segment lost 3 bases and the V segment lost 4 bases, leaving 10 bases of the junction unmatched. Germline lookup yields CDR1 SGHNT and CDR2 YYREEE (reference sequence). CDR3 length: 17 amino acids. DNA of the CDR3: TGTGCCAGCAGCCCCGCGGGACAGGGGGCGAGGGACACTGAAGCTTTCTTT. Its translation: CASSPAGQGARDTEAFF. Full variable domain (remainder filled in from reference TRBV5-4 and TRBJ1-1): ETGVTQSPTHLIKTRGQQVTLRCSSQSGHNTVSWYQQALGQGPQFIFQYYREEENGRGNFPPRFSGLQFPNYSSELNVNALELDDSALYLCASSPAGQGARDTEAFFGQGTRLTVV.

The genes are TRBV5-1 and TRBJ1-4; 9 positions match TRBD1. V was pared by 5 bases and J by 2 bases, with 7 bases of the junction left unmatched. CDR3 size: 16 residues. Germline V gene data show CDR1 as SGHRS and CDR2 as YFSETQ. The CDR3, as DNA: TGCGCCAGCAGGGAACAGGGGGCCGCGACTAATGAAAAACTGTTTTTT. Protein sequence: CASREQGAATNEKLFF. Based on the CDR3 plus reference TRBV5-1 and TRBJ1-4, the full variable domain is KAGVTQTPRYLIKTRGQQVTLSCSPISGHRSVSWYQQTPGQGLQFLFEYFSETQRNKGNFPGRFSGRQFSNSRSEMNVSTLELGDSALYLCASREQGAATNEKLFFGSGTQLSVL.

Here the CDR3 reads CASSLTIPGTSENTDTQYF. The CDR3 DNA reads TGTGCCAGCAGCTTGACGATCCCCGGGACTAGCGAGAACACAGATACGCAGTATTTT. The chain couples TRBV11-2 to TRBJ2-3, with TRBD2 matching 10 bases. Germline CDR1 reads SGHAT; CDR2 reads FQNNGV. The CDR3 extends over 19 amino acids. J was trimmed by 2 bases and V by 3 bases; bases with no gene match: 14.

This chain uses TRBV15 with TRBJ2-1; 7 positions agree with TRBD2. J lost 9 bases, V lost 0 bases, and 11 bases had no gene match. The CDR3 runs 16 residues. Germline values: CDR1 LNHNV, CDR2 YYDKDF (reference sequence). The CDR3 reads CATSREPGAQRGEQFF. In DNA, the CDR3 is TGTGCCACCAGCAGAGAGCCCGGGGCCCAGCGGGGTGAGCAGTTCTTC.

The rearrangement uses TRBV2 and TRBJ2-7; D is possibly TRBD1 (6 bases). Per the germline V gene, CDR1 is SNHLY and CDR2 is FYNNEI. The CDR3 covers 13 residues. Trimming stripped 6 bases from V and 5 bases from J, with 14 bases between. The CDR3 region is CASSGQGFHEQYF. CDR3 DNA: TGTGCCAGCAGCGGCCAGGGGTTCCACGAGCAGTACTTC. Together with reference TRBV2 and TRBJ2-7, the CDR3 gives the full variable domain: EPEVTQTPSHQVTQMGQEVILRCVPISNHLYFYWYRQILGQKVEFLVSFYNNEISEKSEIFDDQFSVERPDGSNFTLKIRSTKLEDSAMYFCASSGQGFHEQYFGPGTRLTVT.

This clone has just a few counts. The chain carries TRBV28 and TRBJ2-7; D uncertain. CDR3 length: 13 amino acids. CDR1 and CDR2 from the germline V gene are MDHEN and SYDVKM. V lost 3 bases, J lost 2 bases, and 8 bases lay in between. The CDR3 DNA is TGTGCCAGCAGTTTGAGCGAAACCTACGAGCAGTACTTC. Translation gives CASSLSETYEQYF.

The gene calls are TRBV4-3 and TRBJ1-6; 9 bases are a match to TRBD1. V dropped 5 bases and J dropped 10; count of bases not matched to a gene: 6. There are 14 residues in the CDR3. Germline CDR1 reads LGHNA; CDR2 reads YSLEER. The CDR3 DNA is TGCGCCAGCAGCGGAACAGGGGGCAGATCACCCCTCCACTTT. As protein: CASSGTGGRSPLHF.

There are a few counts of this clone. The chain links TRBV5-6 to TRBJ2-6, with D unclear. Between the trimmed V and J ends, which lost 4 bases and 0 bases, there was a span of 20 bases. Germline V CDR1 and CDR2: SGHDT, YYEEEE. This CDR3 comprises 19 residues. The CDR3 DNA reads TGTGCCAGCAGCCCGATGACACGTGACGGAATCTCTGGGGCCAACGTCCTGACTTTC. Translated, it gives CASSPMTRDGISGANVLTF.

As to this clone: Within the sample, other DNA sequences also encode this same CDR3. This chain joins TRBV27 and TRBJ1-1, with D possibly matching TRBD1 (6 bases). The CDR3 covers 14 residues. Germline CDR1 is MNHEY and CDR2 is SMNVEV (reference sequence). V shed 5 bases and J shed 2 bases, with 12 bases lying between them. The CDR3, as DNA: TGTGCCAGCAGTGGGGGCACGGAAAACACTGAAGCTTTCTTT. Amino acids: CASSGGTENTEAFF.

As DNA, the CDR3 is TGTGCCAGCAGCTTAGGTTCTGGCAACACCCGTGAAAAACTGTTTTTT. It specifies CASSLGSGNTREKLFF. The chain has TRBV11-2 and TRBJ1-4; no firm D call. The CDR3 is 16 amino acids. In germline, CDR1 is SGHAT, CDR2 FQNNGV. V was clipped by 1 base and J by 7 bases, with 16 bases between them.

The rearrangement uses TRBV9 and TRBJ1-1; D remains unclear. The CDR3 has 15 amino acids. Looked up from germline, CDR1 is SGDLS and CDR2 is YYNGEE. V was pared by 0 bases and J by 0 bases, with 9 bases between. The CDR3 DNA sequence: TGTGCCAGCAGCGTAGTAATCAGTATGAACACTGAAGCTTTCTTT. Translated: CASSVVISMNTEAFF.